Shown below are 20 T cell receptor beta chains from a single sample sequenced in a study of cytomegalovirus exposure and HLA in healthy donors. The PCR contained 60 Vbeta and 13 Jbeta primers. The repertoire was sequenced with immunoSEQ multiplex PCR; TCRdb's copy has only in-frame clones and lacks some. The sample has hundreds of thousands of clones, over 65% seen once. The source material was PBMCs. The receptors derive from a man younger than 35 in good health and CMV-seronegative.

DNA of the CDR3: TGTGCCAGCAGTAGGGACAGCATGAACACTGAAGCTTTCTTT. Translating gives CASSRDSMNTEAFF. V is TRBV28 and J is TRBJ1-1; 7 nucleotides line up with TRBD1. V lost 5 bases, J lost 0 bases, and 3 bases stayed unmatched. There are 14 residues in the CDR3. Germline V gene sequence: CDR1 MDHEN, CDR2 SYDVKM.

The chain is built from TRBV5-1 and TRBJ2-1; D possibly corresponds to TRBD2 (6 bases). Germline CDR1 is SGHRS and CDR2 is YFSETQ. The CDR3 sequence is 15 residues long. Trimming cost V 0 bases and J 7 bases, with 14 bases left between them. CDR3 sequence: CASSLENGSGNEQFF. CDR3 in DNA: TGCGCCAGCAGCTTGGAAAACGGGAGCGGTAATGAGCAGTTCTTC.

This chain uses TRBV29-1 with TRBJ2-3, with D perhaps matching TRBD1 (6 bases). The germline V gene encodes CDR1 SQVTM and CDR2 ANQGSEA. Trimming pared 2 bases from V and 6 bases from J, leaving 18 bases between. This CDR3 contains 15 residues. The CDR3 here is CSVERGSGLGDTQYF. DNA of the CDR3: TGCAGCGTTGAAAGGGGGTCCGGGTTAGGGGATACGCAGTATTTT.

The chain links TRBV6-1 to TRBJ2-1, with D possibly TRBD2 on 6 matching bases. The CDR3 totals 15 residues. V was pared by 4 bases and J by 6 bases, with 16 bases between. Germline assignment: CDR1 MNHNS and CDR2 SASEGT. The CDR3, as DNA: TGTGCCAGCAGTGGGGGCGGGATCGGGGGCAATGAGCAGTTCTTC. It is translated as CASSGGGIGGNEQFF.

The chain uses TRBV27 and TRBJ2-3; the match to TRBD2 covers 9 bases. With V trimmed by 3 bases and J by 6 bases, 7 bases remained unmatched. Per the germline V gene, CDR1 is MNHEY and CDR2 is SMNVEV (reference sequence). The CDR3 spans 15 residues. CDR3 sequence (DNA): TGTGCCAGCAGTTTCCTGGCGGGAGGGAAGGATACGCAGTATTTT. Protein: CASSFLAGGKDTQYF.

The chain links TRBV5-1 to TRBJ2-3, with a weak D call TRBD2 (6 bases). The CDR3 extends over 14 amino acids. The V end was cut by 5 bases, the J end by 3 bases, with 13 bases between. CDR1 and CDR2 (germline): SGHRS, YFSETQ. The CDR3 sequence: CASSKGGGTDTQYF. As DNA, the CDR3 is TGCGCCAGCAGTAAGGGAGGTGGGACAGATACGCAGTATTTT.

The CDR3 sequence: CASSLSGLQMKEQFF. The CDR3, as DNA: TGTGCCAGCAGCTTATCGGGACTGCAAATGAAGGAGCAGTTCTTC. V usage is TRBV7-9 and J usage is TRBJ2-1; D perhaps matches TRBD2 (6 bases). CDR1 is SEHNR, CDR2 FQNEAQ, per germline (reference sequence). This CDR3 region has 15 residues. The ends were cut back, 2 bases at V and 10 bases at J, with 18 bases in the middle.

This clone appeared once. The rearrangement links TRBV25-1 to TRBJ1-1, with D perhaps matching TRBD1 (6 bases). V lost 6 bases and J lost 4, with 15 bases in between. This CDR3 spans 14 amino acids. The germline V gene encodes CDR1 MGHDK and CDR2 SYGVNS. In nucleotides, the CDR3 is TGTGCCAGCAGGACACAGGGTGATAGCACTGAAGCTTTCTTT. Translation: CASRTQGDSTEAFF.

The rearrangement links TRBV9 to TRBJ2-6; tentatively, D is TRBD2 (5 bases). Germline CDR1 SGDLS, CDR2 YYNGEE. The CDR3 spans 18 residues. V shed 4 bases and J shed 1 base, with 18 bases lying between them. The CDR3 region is CASSPGGGGTSGANVLTF. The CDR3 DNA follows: TGTGCCAGCAGCCCTGGCGGAGGAGGTACGTCTGGGGCCAACGTCCTGACTTTC.

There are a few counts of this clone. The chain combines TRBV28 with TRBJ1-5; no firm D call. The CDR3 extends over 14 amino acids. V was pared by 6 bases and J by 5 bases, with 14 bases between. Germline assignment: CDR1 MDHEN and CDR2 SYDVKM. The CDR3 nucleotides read TGTGCCAGCAGGCTTCCCTCGGGGTATCAGCCCCAGCATTTT. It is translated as CASRLPSGYQPQHF.

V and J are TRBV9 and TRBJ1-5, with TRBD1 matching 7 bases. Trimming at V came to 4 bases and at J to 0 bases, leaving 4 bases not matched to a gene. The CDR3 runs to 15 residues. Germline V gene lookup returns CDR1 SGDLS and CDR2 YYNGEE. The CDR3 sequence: CASSSTGDSNQPQHF. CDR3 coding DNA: TGTGCCAGCAGCTCCACAGGGGATAGCAATCAGCCCCAGCATTTT.

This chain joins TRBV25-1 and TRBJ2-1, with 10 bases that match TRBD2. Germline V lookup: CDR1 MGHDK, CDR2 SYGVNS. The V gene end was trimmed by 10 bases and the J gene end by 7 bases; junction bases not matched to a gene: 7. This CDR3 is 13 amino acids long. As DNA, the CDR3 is TGTGCCACTACAGCGGGAGGGTATAATGAGCAGTTCTTC. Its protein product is CATTAGGYNEQFF.

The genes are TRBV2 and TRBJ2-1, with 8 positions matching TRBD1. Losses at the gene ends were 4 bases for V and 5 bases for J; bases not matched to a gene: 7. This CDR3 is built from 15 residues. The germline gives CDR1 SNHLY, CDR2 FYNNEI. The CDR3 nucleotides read TGTGCCAGCAGTGCCCGGACAGGGAGGAACAATGAGCAGTTCTTC. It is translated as CASSARTGRNNEQFF.

CDR3 region: CAISESSTGYGYTF. Here the CDR3 DNA reads TGTGCCATCAGTGAGTCTAGTACTGGCTATGGCTACACCTTC. This chain uses TRBV10-3 with TRBJ1-2; D is unresolved. V was cut by 0 bases and J by 4 bases, with 9 bases left in between. CDR1 and CDR2 (germline): ENHRY, SYGVKD. The CDR3 extends over 14 amino acids.

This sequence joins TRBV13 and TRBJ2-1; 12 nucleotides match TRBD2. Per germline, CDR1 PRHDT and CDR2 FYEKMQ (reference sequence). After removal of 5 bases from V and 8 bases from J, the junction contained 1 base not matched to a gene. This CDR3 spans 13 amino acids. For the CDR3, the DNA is TGTGCCAGCAGCCGGACTAGCGGGGATGAGCAGTTCTTC. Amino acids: CASSRTSGDEQFF.

The CDR3 sequence: CASSATGRETQYF. The CDR3 DNA follows: TGTGCCAGTAGTGCGACAGGGCGAGAGACCCAGTACTTC. The genes are TRBV19 and TRBJ2-5; TRBD1 matches 7 bases. CDR1 LNHDA and CDR2 SQIVND come from the germline V gene (reference sequence). V lost 5 bases to trimming and J lost 4 bases; unmatched junction nucleotides: 4. The CDR3 length is 13 residues.

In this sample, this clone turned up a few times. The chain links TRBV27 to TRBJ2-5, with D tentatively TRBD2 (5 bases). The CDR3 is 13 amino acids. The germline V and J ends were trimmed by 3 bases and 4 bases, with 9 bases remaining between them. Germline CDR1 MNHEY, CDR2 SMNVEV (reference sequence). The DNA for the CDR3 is TGTGCCAGCAGTTTTACGAGGGCAGAGACCCAGTACTTC. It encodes CASSFTRAETQYF.

CDR3 in DNA: TGCGCCAGCAGCCAAGGGCATGCGGGAGTTGTGGCAGATACGCAGTATTTT. Translating it yields CASSQGHAGVVADTQYF. The chain joins TRBV4-1 to TRBJ2-3, with 7 bases lining up with TRBD2. Germline CDR1 and CDR2: MGHRA and YSYEKL. The CDR3 has 17 amino acids. V was clipped by 1 base and J by 4 bases; unmatched bases: 11.

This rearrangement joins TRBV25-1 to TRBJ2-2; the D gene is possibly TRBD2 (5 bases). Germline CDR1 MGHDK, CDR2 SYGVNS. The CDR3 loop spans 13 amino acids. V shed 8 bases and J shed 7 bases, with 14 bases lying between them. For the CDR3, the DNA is TGTGCCAGCGGCGGGCCACGAATCGGGGAGCTGTTTTTT. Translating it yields CASGGPRIGELFF.

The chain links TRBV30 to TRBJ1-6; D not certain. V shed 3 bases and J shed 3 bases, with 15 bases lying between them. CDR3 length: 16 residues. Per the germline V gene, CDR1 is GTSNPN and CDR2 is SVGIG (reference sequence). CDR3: CAWRLAGGLYNSPLHF. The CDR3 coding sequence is TGTGCCTGGAGACTAGCGGGAGGCCTCTATAATTCACCCCTCCACTTT. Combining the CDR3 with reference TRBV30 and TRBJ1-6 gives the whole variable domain SQTIHQWPATLVQPVGSPLSLECTVEGTSNPNLYWYRQAAGRGLQLLFYSVGIGQISSEVPQNLSASRPQDRQFILSSKKLLLSDSGFYLCAWRLAGGLYNSPLHFGNGTRLTVT.